This T cell receptor (beta chain) was identified during a study of blood T cell repertoires in COVID-19. In the study overall: Collection of acute and convalescent COVID-19 samples took place in the United States, Italy and Spain. Sources were T cells, B-cell-depleted T cells, or PBMCs; the material itself was cDNA or gDNA.

Per the original methods: Reference gene primer amplification yielded estimated nucleated cell counts. Some clones are missing from TCRdb's copy, which holds only in-frame ones; the method was immunoSEQ multiplex PCR. That table is the source of V, J and clone size, and D and trimming were worked out from the DNA. Among a few hundred thousand clones listed, under 90% were seen once. Trimming removed 5 bases at V and 0 bases at J, with 19 bases between. The CDR3 extends over 17 amino acids. Germline V gene data show CDR1 as MDHEN and CDR2 as SYDVKM. The chain uses TRBV28 and TRBJ1-1; D is undetermined. This TCR came from a woman younger than 30 with acute or convalescent COVID-19. The sample was peripheral blood. In nucleotides, the CDR3 is TGTGCCAGCAGTGTAATAAGTTATCTAAGTTTGAACACTGAAGCTTTCTTT. Amino acid sequence: CASSVISYLSLNTEAFF.